The next 24 T cell receptor beta chains were all read from a single sample in a study of CXCR3-negative and CXCR3-positive naive CD8 T cells. Through 5' RACE with UMI labels, the TRB cDNA libraries were prepared. Each CDR3 protein gets one entry in TCRdb, which reprocessed the 5' RACE reads and gives no DNA. The clone table shows about 57,000 distinct CDR3 sequences, with the ten largest holding roughly a quarter. The sequenced sample was memory CD8+ T cells from blood. The source is a human donor in good health. Some clones in this sample may be carry-over from other donors' samples.

This rearrangement joins TRBV5-6 to TRBJ1-5; absent DNA, TCRdb's TRBD1 call cannot be checked. CDR1 is SGHDT, CDR2 YYEEEE, per germline. The CDR3 loop spans 14 amino acids. The CDR3 loop reads CASSIQGYNQPQHF.

The chain joins TRBV19 to TRBJ2-6; the TRBD1 assignment by TCRdb is unverifiable without DNA. The CDR3 runs 16 residues. Germline CDR1 is LNHDA and CDR2 is SQIVND (reference sequence). CDR3 in amino acids: CASTHTGGSGANVLTF.

V usage is TRBV6-2 or TRBV6-3 and J usage is TRBJ2-1. Germline CDR1 is MNHEY and CDR2 is SVGEGT. This CDR3 spans 13 amino acids. CDR3 amino acids: CASSSDIHNEQFF.

The CDR3 reads CASSSRQVLVPDTQYF. This chain joins TRBV7-2 and TRBJ2-3; the TRBD1 assignment by TCRdb is unverifiable without DNA. The CDR3 length is 16 residues. From germline, CDR1 is SGHTA and CDR2 FQGNSA.

The CDR3 loop reads CASSISTGVSYEQYF. This chain links TRBV9 with TRBJ2-7. The CDR3 is 15 residues long. Germline V gives CDR1 SGDLS, CDR2 YYNGEE.

The V call is TRBV20-1, the J call TRBJ2-7; TCRdb's D call of TRBD2 is untestable without DNA. The CDR3 runs 17 residues. Germline V gene lookup returns CDR1 DFQATT and CDR2 SNEGSKA (reference sequence). CDR3 amino acids: CSARVYRDSQVVYEQYF.

This chain joins TRBV12-3 or TRBV12-4 and TRBJ2-3; TCRdb picks TRBD2, but there is no DNA to check that call. The CDR3 sequence is 13 residues long. The CDR3 protein is CASGGVVRDTQYF.

The chain uses TRBV28 and TRBJ2-7; TCRdb selects TRBD1, and the lack of DNA leaves this call unchecked. Looked up from germline, CDR1 is MDHEN and CDR2 is SYDVKM. CDR3 length: 17 residues. CDR3 loop: CASSLLARDIEDYEQYF.

The J gene is TRBJ2-2, the V gene TRBV12-3 or TRBV12-4; TCRdb calls TRBD1, which cannot be checked without DNA. This CDR3 region has 15 residues. This chain's CDR3 is CASSTDRPNTGELFF.

This chain joins TRBV7-6 and TRBJ2-3; the D call from TCRdb, TRBD2, cannot be confirmed without DNA. Germline CDR1 and CDR2: SGHVS and FNYEAQ. There are 13 residues in the CDR3. The CDR3 region is CASSGGGADTQYF.

The rearrangement joins TRBV20-1 to TRBJ1-6; the TCRdb D gene call, TRBD1, has no DNA to confirm it. This CDR3 has 14 residues. Germline-derived CDR1 and CDR2 are DFQATT and SNEGSKA (reference sequence). The CDR3 loop reads CSAGAGTDNSPLHF.

V usage is TRBV20-1 and J usage is TRBJ1-2. This CDR3 is 14 amino acids long. Germline V CDR1 and CDR2: DFQATT, SNEGSKA (reference sequence). The chain's CDR3 is CSARDIGENYGYTF.

The CDR3 sequence is CSVLGDREVVTGELFF. This sequence joins TRBV29-1 and TRBJ2-2; no DNA is available, so the TRBD1 call from TCRdb remains unchecked. CDR1 is SQVTM, CDR2 ANQGSEA, per germline. CDR3 length equals 16 residues.

The chain links TRBV4-3 to TRBJ2-2; the D call of TRBD1 rests on TCRdb alone, since no DNA is present to check it. This CDR3 comprises 14 residues. Germline loops: CDR1 LGHNA, CDR2 YSLEER. The CDR3 loop is CASSHMRGTGELFF.

The chain links TRBV19 to TRBJ2-1; TCRdb gives TRBD1 as the D gene, but with no DNA this cannot be confirmed. The germline CDR1 and CDR2 sequences are LNHDA and SQIVND (reference sequence). This CDR3 is 15 amino acids long. CDR3 in amino acids: CASSHAPPLYNEQFF.

The chain is built from TRBV7-2 and TRBJ2-7; the TRBD1 assignment by TCRdb is unverifiable without DNA. The V gene's germline CDR1 is SGHTA and CDR2 FQGNSA. This CDR3 has 14 amino acids. Here the CDR3 reads CASSSTGDSYEQYF.

This chain uses TRBV4-1 with TRBJ1-1. Germline V CDR1 and CDR2: MGHRA, YSYEKL. The CDR3 spans 15 residues. The CDR3 protein is CASSQGMLMNTEAFF.

V is TRBV11-2 and J is TRBJ2-3; TCRdb reports TRBD1, a call that lacks DNA to check it against. From germline, CDR1 is SGHAT and CDR2 FQNNGV. This CDR3 is 15 amino acids long. CDR3 in amino acids: CASSLGPPETDTQYF. The whole variable domain, remainder taken from reference TRBV11-2 and TRBJ2-3, is EAGVAQSPRYKIIEKRQSVAFWCNPISGHATLYWYQQILGQGPKLLIQFQNNGVVDDSQLPKDRFSAERLKGVDSTLKIQPAKLEDSAVYLCASSLGPPETDTQYFGPGTRLTVL.

The chain's CDR3 is CSARDRYQETQYF. The chain is built from TRBV20-1 and TRBJ2-5. The CDR3 is 13 amino acids. The V gene's germline CDR1 is DFQATT and CDR2 SNEGSKA (reference sequence).

The chain employs TRBV20-1 and TRBJ1-6; the D call of TRBD1 rests on TCRdb alone, since no DNA is present to check it. The germline CDR1 and CDR2 sequences are DFQATT and SNEGSKA (reference sequence). The CDR3 runs 16 residues. The CDR3 here is CSARGSEGPGSSPLHF.

The CDR3 region is CASSPLAGESIAETQYF. This chain uses TRBV12-3 or TRBV12-4 with TRBJ2-5; checking the TCRdb D call of TRBD2 is not possible without DNA. This CDR3 contains 17 residues.

The chain links TRBV5-5 to TRBJ2-7; TCRdb selects TRBD1, and the lack of DNA leaves this call unchecked. This CDR3 has 15 residues. Germline-derived CDR1 and CDR2 are SGHKS and YYEKEE (reference sequence). CDR3 residues: CASSPLGGSPYEQYF.

The chain employs TRBV28 and TRBJ1-1; TCRdb names TRBD1, which stays unverified in the absence of DNA. Per the germline V gene, CDR1 is MDHEN and CDR2 is SYDVKM. This CDR3 contains 14 residues. The CDR3: CASIKTGGWDEAFF.

V gene TRBV7-9 combines with J gene TRBJ2-3; TCRdb gives TRBD1 as the D gene, but with no DNA this cannot be confirmed. The CDR3 is 15 residues long. CDR1 and CDR2 from the germline V gene are SEHNR and FQNEAQ (reference sequence). The CDR3 is CASSLLAGGTDTQYF.